Listed here is a single TCR beta chain. The antigen is not known. This sample is drawn from a study of T cell responses to AZD1222 COVID-19 vaccine. Second doses were pooled across both intervals (about 4 or about 12 weeks). This CDR3 has 14 residues. Trimming pared 4 bases from V and 0 bases from J, leaving 7 bases between. Per germline, CDR1 SNHLY and CDR2 FYNNEI. Method: immunoSEQ multiplex PCR; TCRdb's copy keeps in-frame clones and lacks some. The table records some 180,000 clones, 90% to 95% of them present only once. Study-wide points: The study sampled repertoires only after the peak T cell response. Among vaccine-associated CD4 TCRs, coverage spanned spike, with dominance at 160-218 and 743-854.

The TCR comes from an adult who received the AZD1222 COVID-19 vaccine. The sequencing here drew on peripheral blood, taken 28 days after the second AZD1222 dose. V gene TRBV2 combines with J gene TRBJ1-3; no clear D. The CDR3 loop is CASSGRTSGNTIYF. The CDR3 DNA is TGTGCCAGCAGTGGCCGGACCTCTGGAAACACCATATATTTT.